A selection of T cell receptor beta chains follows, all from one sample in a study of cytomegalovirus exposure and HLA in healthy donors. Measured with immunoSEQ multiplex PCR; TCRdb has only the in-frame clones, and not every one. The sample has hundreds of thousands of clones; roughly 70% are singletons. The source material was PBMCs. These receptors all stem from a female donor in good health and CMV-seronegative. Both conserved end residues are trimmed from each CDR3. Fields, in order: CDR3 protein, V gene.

CDR3aa: ASSSSSGWAYEQY
v_gene: TRBV5-6

CDR3aa: SVVGTPSYEQY
v_gene: TRBV29-1

CDR3aa: ASSYPGLAGGGY
v_gene: TRBV6-5

CDR3aa: ASSFDGLRLYQPQH
v_gene: TRBV19

CDR3aa: ASRKRLEAYEQC
v_gene: TRBV6-5

CDR3aa: ASSLEGTTNSYEQY
v_gene: TRBV5-8

CDR3aa: ASRHTGTSGRFNFYEQY
v_gene: TRBV5-5

CDR3aa: ASSGRGQVLYSYGYT
v_gene: TRBV7-9

CDR3aa: ASSLGGLAENEQF
v_gene: TRBV5-1

CDR3aa: ASSLSLVHTDTQY
v_gene: TRBV9

CDR3aa: ASSLGRGGNTIY
v_gene: TRBV11-2

CDR3aa: ASSLGGQGWKEQY
v_gene: TRBV27

CDR3aa: ASSDAGAYNEQF
v_gene: TRBV19

CDR3aa: ASSFTYYEQY
v_gene: TRBV7-2

CDR3aa: ASVRLLGAKTQY
v_gene: TRBV2

CDR3aa: ASSERTSGTRY
v_gene: TRBV6-1

CDR3aa: ASSGAGHNEKLF
v_gene: TRBV5-1

CDR3aa: ASSFGTSTEAF
v_gene: TRBV5-6

CDR3aa: ASRLQGRETQY
v_gene: TRBV7-2

CDR3aa: ASNQRGPDTQY
v_gene: TRBV28

CDR3aa: ASSLRAQDYQPQH
v_gene: TRBV19

CDR3aa: ASSFLAGVPPLSNEQF
v_gene: TRBV11-2

CDR3aa: ASSQRSVMNTEAF
v_gene: TRBV11-3

CDR3aa: ASSPYTGELF
v_gene: TRBV28

CDR3aa: SVSTGYFPYEQY
v_gene: TRBV29-1

CDR3aa: ASSETVSSYNEQF
v_gene: TRBV2

CDR3aa: ASRSYSNQPQH
v_gene: TRBV19

CDR3aa: ASMRTGGDYEQY
v_gene: TRBV19

CDR3aa: ASSLYGESQY
v_gene: TRBV7-2

CDR3aa: ASSERQALGEQY
v_gene: TRBV6-1

CDR3aa: SVVAGSVYEQY
v_gene: TRBV29-1

CDR3aa: ATMLTYGYT
v_gene: TRBV28

CDR3aa: ASSLIGGTTEAF
v_gene: TRBV18

CDR3aa: ASSLGSALYYNEQF
v_gene: TRBV5-6

CDR3aa: SSSLAGGYT
v_gene: TRBV7-9

CDR3aa: AISEGVNYGYT
v_gene: TRBV10-3

CDR3aa: ASSEAHDRDYGYT
v_gene: TRBV6-1

CDR3aa: ASIQDRAHEQY
v_gene: TRBV2

CDR3aa: ASSPRTVPDTQY
v_gene: TRBV11-3

CDR3aa: ASSGDYPPRVQY
v_gene: TRBV11-1